A single sample gave rise to the 21 T cell receptor beta chains below, sequenced in a study of T cells expressing NK-cell markers. TCRdb reprocessed the 5' RACE reads and keeps a single row for each CDR3 protein, giving no DNA. This repertoire includes about 380,000 distinct CDR3 sequences. The sequenced material came from blood T cells: a sorted CD56 or NKG2C T cell subset, CD4+ or CD8+ T cells, or bulk PBMC T cells (not recorded which). These receptors originate from a man aged 18 to 69 in good health.

The V gene is TRBV29-1, the J gene TRBJ1-1; TCRdb designates TRBD1, a call that cannot be tested without DNA. The CDR3 loop spans 14 amino acids. The germline CDR1 and CDR2 sequences are SQVTM and ANQGSEA. CDR3 in amino acids: CSVPLGGLNTEAFF.

This sequence joins TRBV6-2 or TRBV6-3 and TRBJ1-5; TCRdb's D call, TRBD1, is unchecked because there is no DNA. The CDR3 has 15 residues. Per the germline V gene, CDR1 is MNHEY and CDR2 is SVGEGT. CDR3 residues: CASKIQGGDGQPQHF.

The rearrangement uses TRBV27 and TRBJ1-2; TCRdb returns TRBD1, unconfirmable since there is no DNA. CDR1 is MNHEY, CDR2 SMNVEV, per germline (reference sequence). This CDR3 contains 14 residues. The CDR3 here is CASRQKGQPYGYTF.

The chain is built from TRBV12-3 or TRBV12-4 and TRBJ1-1. There are 14 residues in the CDR3. CDR3 amino acids: CASSLARAAAEAFF.

The V and J genes are TRBV2 and TRBJ2-7; TCRdb lists TRBD2, though no DNA is available to test this call. CDR1 SNHLY and CDR2 FYNNEI come from the germline V gene. This CDR3 has 15 amino acids. The CDR3 here is CASSSLQRGAYEQYF.

The chain uses TRBV29-1 and TRBJ2-3; TCRdb returns TRBD2, unconfirmable since there is no DNA. Germline V gene sequence: CDR1 SQVTM, CDR2 ANQGSEA. The CDR3 runs to 14 residues. CDR3 amino acids: CSVTSGGLADTQYF.

The chain uses TRBV6-5 and TRBJ2-7; there is no DNA to check the TCRdb D call of TRBD2. The germline V gene encodes CDR1 MNHEY and CDR2 SVGAGI. The CDR3 extends over 15 amino acids. The CDR3: CASSYVAGGSYEQYF.

This chain uses TRBV27 with TRBJ2-7; the D call from TCRdb, TRBD1, cannot be confirmed without DNA. CDR1 is MNHEY, CDR2 SMNVEV, per germline (reference sequence). The length of the CDR3 is 15 residues. CDR3 sequence: CASTSGGTGRLEQYF.

The CDR3: CASSGQRNSPLHF. The rearrangement joins TRBV6-1 to TRBJ1-6; TCRdb selects TRBD1, and the lack of DNA leaves this call unchecked. This CDR3 has 13 amino acids. Germline V gene data show CDR1 as MNHNS and CDR2 as SASEGT.

The chain has TRBV3-1 and TRBJ2-2. Germline V lookup: CDR1 LGHDT, CDR2 YNNKEL (reference sequence). The CDR3 length is 13 residues. The CDR3 spells CASTPVSRGELFF.

The chain couples TRBV28 to TRBJ2-4; TCRdb's assignment of TRBD1 cannot be checked, as there is no DNA. CDR1 and CDR2 from the germline V gene are MDHEN and SYDVKM. The CDR3 length is 16 residues. The CDR3 sequence is CASSTTGGPSKNIQYF.

The rearrangement uses TRBV27 and TRBJ2-7; as DNA is missing, the TRBD1 call by TCRdb cannot be tested. In germline, CDR1 is MNHEY, CDR2 SMNVEV (reference sequence). The CDR3 loop spans 16 amino acids. The chain's CDR3 is CASSLRRDSLPTGQYF.

The chain joins TRBV5-3 to TRBJ2-1; the D call from TCRdb, TRBD1, cannot be confirmed without DNA. TRBV5-3 is labeled an ORF, and its function is uncertain. This CDR3 comprises 15 residues. CDR3 residues: CARSLRDRVYVEQFF.

This chain joins TRBV6-4 and TRBJ1-2; TCRdb's D gene call, TRBD1, goes unchecked for lack of DNA. CDR3 length: 14 amino acids. In germline, CDR1 is MRHNA, CDR2 SNTAGT. The CDR3 sequence: CASSESEGDYGYTF.

The chain recombines TRBV5-1 with TRBJ1-3; TCRdb designates TRBD1, a call that cannot be tested without DNA. This CDR3 is 16 amino acids long. CDR1 SGHRS and CDR2 YFSETQ come from the germline V gene. The CDR3 here is CASSPGQGRYENTIYF.

This chain links TRBV7-9 with TRBJ1-4; as DNA is missing, the TRBD1 call by TCRdb cannot be tested. The CDR3 runs to 14 residues. Germline CDR1 SEHNR, CDR2 FQNEAQ (reference sequence). The CDR3 is CASSPSQGDKKLFF. Using reference TRBV7-9 and TRBJ1-4 for the parts outside the CDR3, the full variable domain is DTGVSQNPRHKITKRGQNVTFRCDPISEHNRLYWYRQTLGQGPEFLTYFQNEAQLEKSRLLSDRFSAERPKGSFSTLEIQRTEQGDSAMYLCASSPSQGDKKLFFGSGTQLSVL.

The J gene is TRBJ1-1, the V gene TRBV29-1. Per the germline V gene, CDR1 is SQVTM and CDR2 is ANQGSEA. The CDR3 extends over 15 amino acids. The CDR3 reads CSVEPPGRFDTEAFF.

V and J are TRBV7-9 and TRBJ2-1; no DNA is available, so the TRBD2 call from TCRdb remains unchecked. This CDR3 is 16 amino acids long. CDR1 SEHNR and CDR2 FQNEAQ come from the germline V gene (reference sequence). The CDR3 is CASSSIAGPSYNEQFF.

The chain recombines TRBV15 with TRBJ2-7; without DNA, the TCRdb call of TRBD2 cannot be checked. CDR3 size: 14 residues. Looked up from germline, CDR1 is LNHNV and CDR2 is YYDKDF (reference sequence). The CDR3 spells CATSSLEGPYEQYF. Combining the CDR3 with reference TRBV15 and TRBJ2-7 gives the whole variable domain DAMVIQNPRYQVTQFGKPVTLSCSQTLNHNVMYWYQQKSSQAPKLLFHYYDKDFNNEADTPDNFQSRRPNTSFCFLDIRSPGLGDTAMYLCATSSLEGPYEQYFGPGTRLTVT.

This chain's CDR3 is CASSVGLAGPSYEQYF. The chain combines TRBV5-5 with TRBJ2-7; lacking DNA, the TRBD1 call made by TCRdb goes unchecked. This CDR3 contains 16 residues. CDR1 SGHKS and CDR2 YYEKEE come from the germline V gene (reference sequence).

V usage is TRBV29-1 and J usage is TRBJ2-2; TCRdb designates TRBD1, a call that cannot be tested without DNA. The CDR3 loop spans 13 amino acids. Germline CDR1 is SQVTM and CDR2 is ANQGSEA. CDR3: CSAGQENTGELFF.